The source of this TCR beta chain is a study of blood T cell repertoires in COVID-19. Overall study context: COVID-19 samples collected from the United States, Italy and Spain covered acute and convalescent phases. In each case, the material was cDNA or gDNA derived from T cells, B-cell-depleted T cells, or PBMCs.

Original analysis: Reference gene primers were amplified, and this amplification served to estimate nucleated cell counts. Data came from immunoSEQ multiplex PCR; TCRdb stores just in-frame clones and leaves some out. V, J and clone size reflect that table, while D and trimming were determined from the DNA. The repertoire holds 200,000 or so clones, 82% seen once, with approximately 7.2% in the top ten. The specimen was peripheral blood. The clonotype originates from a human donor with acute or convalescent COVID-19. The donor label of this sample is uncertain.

CDR3 residues: CASSSGLAHTDTQYF. In DNA, the CDR3 is TGTGCCAGCAGTTCGGGACTAGCGCACACAGATACGCAGTATTTT. This sequence joins TRBV6-2 or TRBV6-3 and TRBJ2-3; 10 bases are a match to TRBD2. Germline loops: CDR1 MNHEY, CDR2 SVGEGT. The CDR3 extends over 15 amino acids. The V and J ends lost 4 bases and 2 bases, in that order; junction bases with no gene match: 3.